Sequencing of this T cell receptor beta chain was carried out in a study of cytomegalovirus exposure and HLA in healthy donors. The CDR3 totals 14 residues. Germline V gene lookup returns CDR1 SGHVS and CDR2 FQNEAQ. J lost 9 bases, V lost 4 bases, and 8 bases had no gene match. The primer mix had 60 Vbeta and 13 Jbeta primers. Produced via immunoSEQ multiplex PCR; TCRdb's table is partial and in-frame only. The table has approximately 130,000 clones, around 10% seen once. The TCR comes from a middle-aged woman in good health and CMV-seropositive. The sequenced sample was PBMCs. The rearrangement uses TRBV7-8 and TRBJ1-5, with 8 bases fitting TRBD1. In nucleotides, the CDR3 is TGTGCCAGCAGCTCCCTAGACAGGGGAGGGCCCCAGCATTTT. It specifies CASSSLDRGGPQHF.